Below are 20 T cell receptor beta chains sequenced from a single sample in a study of blood T cell repertoires in COVID-19. The repertoire was sequenced with immunoSEQ multiplex PCR; TCRdb's copy has only in-frame clones and lacks some. Of some 500,000 clones in the sample, around 87% were seen once. Input material: PBMCs or T cells enriched from blood (not recorded which). All receptors derive from a woman in her thirties or forties who had recovered from COVID-19.

The chain links TRBV27 to TRBJ2-7, with 7 bases identical to TRBD2. The trim removed 5 bases at V and 2 bases at J, leaving 3 bases unmatched. Germline V gene sequence: CDR1 MNHEY, CDR2 SMNVEV (reference sequence). This CDR3 is built from 13 residues. The CDR3 sequence: CASSRGSTYEQYF. In DNA, the CDR3 is TGTGCCAGCAGTCGCGGGAGTACCTACGAGCAGTACTTC.

The chain recombines TRBV10-3 with TRBJ1-3, with D perhaps TRBD1 (6 bases). This CDR3 region has 11 residues. Germline assignment: CDR1 ENHRY and CDR2 SYGVKD. Between the trimmed V and J ends, which lost 4 bases and 13 bases, there was a span of 11 bases. The CDR3 reads CAISGGGEIYF. The DNA for the CDR3 is TGTGCCATCAGTGGAGGGGGAGAAATATATTTT.

V usage is TRBV5-1 and J usage is TRBJ1-1; D uncertain. The V end lost 5 bases, the J end lost 0 bases, and 8 bases lay between the germline ends. This CDR3 has 13 residues. Per the germline V gene, CDR1 is SGHRS and CDR2 is YFSETQ. The CDR3 DNA reads TGCGCCAGCAGAAAACAGCTGAACACTGAAGCTTTCTTT. Its translation is CASRKQLNTEAFF.

V is TRBV7-2 and J is TRBJ1-5; 9 bases map to TRBD1. V shed 4 bases, J shed 3 bases, and the junction held 1 base outside the gene matches. The CDR3 length is 14 residues. The germline V gene has CDR1 SGHTA and CDR2 FQGNSA. Here the CDR3 DNA reads TGTGCCAGCAGCTGGACAGGGGACAATCAGCCCCAGCATTTT. Translation: CASSWTGDNQPQHF.

This clone was recorded once. V is TRBV5-4 and J is TRBJ1-2, with 9 positions matching TRBD1. The germline V gene has CDR1 SGHNT and CDR2 YYREEE (reference sequence). V was clipped by 4 bases and J by 7 bases; unmatched bases: 2. CDR3 length equals 12 residues. The CDR3 sequence: CASSQDRGGYTF. The CDR3 nucleotides read TGTGCCAGCAGCCAGGACAGGGGTGGCTACACCTTC.

DNA for the CDR3: TGCGCCAGCAGCCAAGATCGAGGTTGGTCGACCTACGAGCAGTACTTC. Its translation is CASSQDRGWSTYEQYF. This chain links TRBV4-3 with TRBJ2-7; D is unresolved. CDR1 and CDR2 (germline): LGHNA, YSLEER. This CDR3 has 16 amino acids. The V and J ends lost 0 bases and 2 bases respectively, with 14 bases between them.

The chain employs TRBV28 and TRBJ1-3, with D uncertain. The CDR3 extends over 15 amino acids. Trimming removed 7 bases at V and 1 base at J, with 14 bases between. CDR1 is MDHEN, CDR2 SYDVKM, per germline. This CDR3 reads CASIPTGSSGNTIYF. In nucleotides, the CDR3 is TGTGCCAGCATTCCAACCGGGAGTTCTGGAAACACCATATATTTT.

The J gene is TRBJ2-1, the V gene TRBV11-2; 8 bases fit TRBD2. V lost 6 bases to trimming and J lost 5 bases; unmatched junction nucleotides: 9. The CDR3 consists of 15 residues. CDR1 is SGHAT and CDR2 is FQNNGV in the germline V gene. Here the CDR3 DNA reads TGTGCCAGCAGGGGACTAGTACTATCGAACAATGAGCAGTTCTTC. It specifies CASRGLVLSNNEQFF.

The V and J genes are TRBV29-1 and TRBJ2-1; 10 bases are a match to TRBD2. The length of the CDR3 is 15 residues. Germline V gives CDR1 SQVTM, CDR2 ANQGSEA. V gave up 6 bases and J gave up 10 bases; unmatched junction bases: 15. CDR3 residues: CSVARASGRAGEQFF. The CDR3 DNA reads as TGCAGCGTCGCAAGAGCCAGCGGGAGGGCGGGAGAGCAGTTCTTC.

The rearrangement links TRBV6-5 to TRBJ2-3; TRBD2 might be the D (6 bases). The CDR3 covers 14 residues. Germline V gene sequence: CDR1 MNHEY, CDR2 SVGAGI. V was shortened by 8 bases and J by 4 bases, with 16 bases between the two germline ends. CDR3 amino acids: CASFQGGTPDTQYF. The CDR3 DNA is TGTGCCAGCTTTCAAGGAGGGACGCCAGATACGCAGTATTTT.

This clone has more than one count but fewer than ten. The chain is built from TRBV11-2 and TRBJ2-1; 7 nucleotides agree with TRBD1. CDR3 size: 15 residues. The J segment lost 3 bases and the V segment lost 2 bases, leaving 4 bases of the junction unmatched. CDR1 is SGHAT, CDR2 FQNNGV, per germline. The DNA for the CDR3 is TGTGCCAGCAGCTTATTACGGACAGGCTACAATGAGCAGTTCTTC. The encoded protein is CASSLLRTGYNEQFF.

V is TRBV12-3 or TRBV12-4 and J is TRBJ1-5, with D unresolved. The CDR3 runs to 13 residues. Trimming shortened V by 6 bases and J by 2 bases, and 8 bases separated the two germline ends. For the CDR3, the DNA is TGTGCCAGCAGGCGGTCCCGCAATCAGCCCCAGCATTTT. As protein: CASRRSRNQPQHF.

The rearrangement joins TRBV7-9 to TRBJ2-1; the match to TRBD1 covers 10 bases. After removal of 5 bases from V and 4 bases from J, the junction contained 5 bases not matched to a gene. The CDR3 runs to 15 residues. The germline V gene encodes CDR1 SEHNR and CDR2 FQNEAQ (reference sequence). The CDR3 DNA reads TGTGCCAGCAGCCCAAGACAGGGGGCTTACAATGAGCAGTTCTTC. Encoded protein: CASSPRQGAYNEQFF.

The chain recombines TRBV3-1 (or the pseudogene TRBV3-2) with TRBJ2-1, with D unclear. Between the trimmed V and J ends, which lost 0 bases and 5 bases, there was a span of 8 bases. CDR3 length equals 14 residues. CDR1 is LGHDT and CDR2 is YNNKEL in the germline V gene (reference sequence). The CDR3 nucleotides read TGTGCCAGCAGCCAAGATCAAGCCAACAATGAGCAGTTCTTC. The encoded protein is CASSQDQANNEQFF.

This clone was seen just once. This chain links TRBV4-3 with TRBJ1-2; D is uncertain. V lost 0 bases and J 4 bases, leaving 18 bases between the germline ends. CDR3 length equals 17 residues. The germline gives CDR1 LGHNA, CDR2 YSLEER. CDR3 loop: CASSQDSGTATVYGYTF. Here the CDR3 DNA reads TGCGCCAGCAGCCAAGACTCGGGTACGGCTACGGTCTATGGCTACACCTTC.

V gene TRBV5-6 combines with J gene TRBJ1-1; D remains unclear. Germline assignment: CDR1 SGHDT and CDR2 YYEEEE. The CDR3 is 16 amino acids. Trimming left V 1 base short and J 0 bases short, with 13 bases between. CDR3 nucleotides: TGTGCCAGCAGCTTGATTCGCAAACAGTTGAACACTGAAGCTTTCTTT. This encodes CASSLIRKQLNTEAFF.

The chain joins TRBV14 to TRBJ2-7, with D possibly TRBD1 on 6 matching bases. Germline V gene lookup returns CDR1 SGHDN and CDR2 FVKESK. Trimming took off 0 bases at V and 2 bases at J, with 11 bases between the two ends. The CDR3 is 15 amino acids. CDR3 bases: TGTGCCAGCAGCCAAGATCGTGCAGGGGCCTACGAGCAGTACTTC. Translation gives CASSQDRAGAYEQYF.

In this sample, this clone turned up a few times. The V gene is TRBV2, the J gene TRBJ1-1; TRBD1 aligns across 9 bases. The ends lost 7 bases at V and 2 bases at J; junction bases unmatched: 5. CDR1 is SNHLY, CDR2 FYNNEI, per germline. This CDR3 has 14 amino acids. The DNA of the CDR3 is TGTGCCAGCAATAGGGACAGGGAAAACACTGAAGCTTTCTTT. As protein: CASNRDRENTEAFF.

The chain uses TRBV6-5 and TRBJ1-2; 12 bases map to TRBD1. Germline CDR1 reads MNHEY; CDR2 reads SVGAGI. This CDR3 has 13 residues. V trimming: 8 bases; J trimming: 6 bases; junction bases outside the gene matches: 4. Here the CDR3 DNA reads TGTGCCAGCCGGGACAGGGGGCAGAATGGCTACACCTTC. Amino acids: CASRDRGQNGYTF.

CDR3 DNA sequence: TGTGCCAGCAGCTTAGTTAGACTAGCGGATACCAACCCCTACGAGCAGTACTTC. Its protein is CASSLVRLADTNPYEQYF. The chain has TRBV7-2 and TRBJ2-7; 9 bases are a match to TRBD2. Germline V CDR1 and CDR2: SGHTA, FQGNSA. The CDR3 is 18 residues long. J lost 2 bases, V lost 1 base, and 12 bases had no gene match.